Below are 4 T cell receptor beta chains sequenced from a single sample in a study of blood T cell repertoires in COVID-19. The assay was immunoSEQ multiplex PCR, and TCRdb's table has in-frame clones only and misses some. The profile covers about 72,000 clones, with 82% appearing a single time and less than 8.5% taken by the ten largest. Sequencing was carried out using peripheral blood. These receptors all come from a man between 60 and 75 years old with acute or convalescent COVID-19.

The chain employs TRBV6-2 or TRBV6-3 and TRBJ2-3, with 11 nucleotides matching TRBD2. The CDR3 covers 17 residues. Unmatched junction bases numbered 12, after V lost 4 bases and J lost 6 bases. Germline V gives CDR1 MNHEY, CDR2 SVGEGT. The CDR3 reads CASSSNLAGGRSDTQYF. CDR3 coding DNA: TGTGCCAGCAGTTCCAATTTAGCGGGGGGGCGATCGGATACGCAGTATTTT.

This clone was detected only a few times. The rearrangement joins TRBV4-1 to TRBJ2-6; weak D call: TRBD1 (5 bases). Germline CDR1 is MGHRA and CDR2 is YSYEKL. The CDR3 runs 15 residues. Trimming took off 2 bases at V and 1 base at J, with 6 bases between the two ends. CDR3 protein: CASSQQGSGANVLTF. The CDR3 coding sequence is TGCGCCAGCAGCCAACAGGGTTCTGGGGCCAACGTCCTGACTTTC.

The rearrangement uses TRBV19 and TRBJ2-2; 10 bases are a match to TRBD1. Germline CDR1 and CDR2: LNHDA and SQIVND (reference sequence). The CDR3 covers 17 residues. Trimming cost V 3 bases and J 6 bases; bases outside gene matches: 10. The CDR3, as DNA: TGTGCCAGTAGTATTACGGGACAGGGGAGGAGTGCCGGGGAGCTGTTTTTT. Its protein product is CASSITGQGRSAGELFF.

The chain couples TRBV21-1 to TRBJ2-1; the table calls TRBD2, which could not be checked here. TRBV21-1 is flagged as a pseudogene. The CDR3 totals 19 residues. The CDR3 sequence is CASSLYQALVAGGQDEQFF. DNA of the CDR3: TGTGCCAGCAGCTTATATCAGGCCCTTGTAGCGGGGGGGCAGGATGAGCAGTTCTTC.